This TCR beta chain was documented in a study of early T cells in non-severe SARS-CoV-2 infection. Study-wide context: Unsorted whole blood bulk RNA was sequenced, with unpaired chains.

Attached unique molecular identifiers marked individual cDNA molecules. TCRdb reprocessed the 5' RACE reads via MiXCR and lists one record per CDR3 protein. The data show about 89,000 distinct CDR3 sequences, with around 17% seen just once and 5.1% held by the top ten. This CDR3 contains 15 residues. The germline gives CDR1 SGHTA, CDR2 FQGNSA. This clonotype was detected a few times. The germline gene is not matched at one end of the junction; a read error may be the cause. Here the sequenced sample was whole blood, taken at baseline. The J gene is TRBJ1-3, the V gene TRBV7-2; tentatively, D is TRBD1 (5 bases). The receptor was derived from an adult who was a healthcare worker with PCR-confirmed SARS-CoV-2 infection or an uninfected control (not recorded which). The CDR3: CASSLAAGTGNTIYF. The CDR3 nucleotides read TGTGCCAGCAGCCTAGCCGCAGGGACTGGAAACACCATATATTTT.